A single sample gave rise to the 20 T cell receptor beta chains below, sequenced in a study of blood T cell repertoires in COVID-19. Produced via immunoSEQ multiplex PCR; TCRdb's table is partial and in-frame only. The sample shows 130,000 to 150,000 clones, approximately 88% of them seen only once. The sample was peripheral blood. These receptor sequences come from a woman aged 50 to 65 with acute or convalescent COVID-19.

The chain is built from TRBV10-1 and TRBJ2-1; TRBD1 matches 8 bases. CDR3 length: 16 residues. With V trimmed by 6 bases and J by 6 bases, 13 bases remained unmatched. Germline V gene lookup returns CDR1 WNHNN and CDR2 SYGVQD (reference sequence). CDR3 bases: TGCGCCAGCAGCACCTACCAGGGACAGGTGGGCAATGAGCAGTTCTTC. Translation gives CASSTYQGQVGNEQFF.

This clone was found a few times. The chain joins TRBV20-1 to TRBJ1-4; 9 bases are shared with TRBD1. Looked up from germline, CDR1 is DFQATT and CDR2 is SNEGSKA (reference sequence). V shed 3 bases, J shed 7 bases, and the junction held 6 bases outside the gene matches. The CDR3 length is 14 residues. DNA of the CDR3: TGCAGTGCTAGTTCCGGGACAGGGCCTGAAAAACTGTTTTTT. Its protein is CSASSGTGPEKLFF.

The genes are TRBV7-8 and TRBJ1-2, with a possible D match to TRBD1 (5 bases). Germline CDR1 SGHVS, CDR2 FQNEAQ. The V and J ends lost 5 bases and 3 bases respectively, with 10 bases between them. The CDR3 runs to 13 residues. CDR3 sequence: CASSDSVYYGYTF. Written as DNA, the CDR3 is TGTGCCAGCAGCGACAGCGTATACTATGGCTACACCTTC.

The chain couples TRBV11-3 to TRBJ1-1; no definite D call. The CDR3 length is 13 residues. CDR1 is SGHNT and CDR2 is YENEEA in the germline V gene. Trimming shortened V by 5 bases and J by 0 bases, and 7 bases separated the two germline ends. CDR3 DNA sequence: TGTGCCAGCAGCCCGACTCTGAACACTGAAGCTTTCTTT. Amino acids: CASSPTLNTEAFF.

The rearrangement links TRBV14 to TRBJ2-5, with D possibly matching TRBD1 (5 bases). With 0 bases removed from V and 4 bases from J, the gap between germline ends came to 12 bases. The CDR3 contains 15 residues. CDR1 is SGHDN, CDR2 FVKESK, per germline. The CDR3 DNA sequence: TGTGCCAGCAGCCAAGATAGCAGGGCCGGAGAGACCCAGTACTTC. Protein product: CASSQDSRAGETQYF.

This clone was observed a handful of times. The chain is built from TRBV18 and TRBJ1-5; 8 bases are a match to TRBD1. Unmatched junction bases numbered 9, after V lost 3 bases and J lost 5 bases. Germline CDR1 reads KGHSH; CDR2 reads LQKENI. This CDR3 comprises 16 residues. CDR3: CASSPTPQGVHQPQHF. The CDR3 DNA is TGTGCCAGCTCACCTACTCCACAGGGGGTTCATCAGCCCCAGCATTTT.

This sequence joins TRBV2 and TRBJ2-7; a possible D gene is TRBD2 (5 bases). The germline V gene encodes CDR1 SNHLY and CDR2 FYNNEI. The CDR3 is 12 amino acids. The ends were cut back, 6 bases at V and 2 bases at J, with 8 bases in the middle. In nucleotides, the CDR3 is TGTGCCAGCAGGCAGGAGGCCTACGAGCAGTACTTC. Translating gives CASRQEAYEQYF.

The chain couples TRBV7-3 to TRBJ1-2; D ambiguous. Germline V gene data show CDR1 as SGHTA and CDR2 as FQGTGA. The CDR3 totals 13 residues. The V end was cut by 8 bases, the J end by 3 bases, with 13 bases between. The CDR3 here is CASSEPPDYGYTF. The CDR3 DNA reads as TGTGCCAGCTCCGAGCCTCCTGACTATGGCTACACCTTC.

The chain recombines TRBV6-1 with TRBJ2-1; 11 bases map to TRBD2. CDR3 size: 14 residues. The germline V gene encodes CDR1 MNHNS and CDR2 SASEGT. Trimming cost V 1 base and J 10 bases; bases outside gene matches: 3. The CDR3 spells CASSEVRLAGEQFF. The CDR3 DNA reads TGTGCCAGCAGTGAAGTTAGACTAGCGGGGGAGCAGTTCTTC.

As for this clone: Other nucleotide sequences from this sample produce the same CDR3. This chain connects TRBV11-2 to TRBJ1-2; D perhaps matches TRBD1 (6 bases). This CDR3 has 13 amino acids. Germline values: CDR1 SGHAT, CDR2 FQNNGV. V dropped 5 bases and J dropped 8 bases, with 15 bases sitting between them. CDR3 loop: CASSGTGRDGYTF. For the CDR3, the DNA is TGTGCCAGCAGCGGTACAGGGCGTGACGGCTACACCTTC.

J is TRBJ1-2 and V is TRBV5-1, with TRBD1 identical over 7 bases. There are 11 residues in the CDR3. Germline CDR1 and CDR2: SGHRS and YFSETQ. Trimming removed 7 bases from V and 7 bases from J; junction bases left unmatched: 4. In DNA, the CDR3 is TGCGCCAGCGGCGACAGGGCTGGCTACACCTTC. As protein: CASGDRAGYTF.

The rearrangement links TRBV10-3 to TRBJ1-2; 7 nucleotides agree with TRBD1. The trim removed 6 bases at V and 6 bases at J, leaving 10 bases unmatched. This CDR3 contains 14 residues. Germline-derived CDR1 and CDR2 are ENHRY and SYGVKD. The CDR3, as DNA: TGTGCCATCAGCGTACAGGGGAATCTTGATGGCTACACCTTC. Protein: CAISVQGNLDGYTF.

Only one count was recorded for this clone. The chain joins TRBV6-5 to TRBJ2-3; possibly TRBD2 for D (5 bases). V lost 0 bases and J lost 8, with 18 bases in between. Germline CDR1 and CDR2: MNHEY and SVGAGI. CDR3 length: 16 residues. CDR3: CASSYSRGRWAGTQYF. The CDR3, as DNA: TGTGCCAGCAGTTACTCGAGAGGGCGCTGGGCCGGTACGCAGTATTTT.

The CDR3 sequence is CASSAVQVNQPQHF. CDR3 DNA: TGTGCCAGCAGTGCGGTACAGGTCAATCAGCCCCAGCATTTT. The chain uses TRBV2 and TRBJ1-5, with D maybe TRBD1 (5 bases). This CDR3 is built from 14 residues. CDR1 and CDR2 from the germline V gene are SNHLY and FYNNEI. Deletions cut 4 bases from V and 3 bases from J, with 10 bases between. Filled out from reference TRBV2 and TRBJ1-5, the complete variable domain reads EPEVTQTPSHQVTQMGQEVILRCVPISNHLYFYWYRQILGQKVEFLVSFYNNEISEKSEIFDDQFSVERPDGSNFTLKIRSTKLEDSAMYFCASSAVQVNQPQHFGDGTRLSIL.

The V and J genes are TRBV7-9 and TRBJ2-7; the D gene is possibly TRBD1 (6 bases). Trimming left V 4 bases short and J 6 bases short, with 19 bases between. The germline gives CDR1 SEHNR, CDR2 FQNEAQ (reference sequence). This CDR3 has 15 amino acids. The CDR3 loop reads CASSSGPGTPSEQYF. The CDR3 DNA reads TGTGCCAGCAGCTCAGGTCCCGGGACACCGTCCGAGCAGTACTTC. The full variable domain, its missing parts supplied by reference TRBV7-9 and TRBJ2-7, is DTGVSQNPRHKITKRGQNVTFRCDPISEHNRLYWYRQTLGQGPEFLTYFQNEAQLEKSRLLSDRFSAERPKGSFSTLEIQRTEQGDSAMYLCASSSGPGTPSEQYFGPGTRLTVT.

The chain links TRBV6-1 to TRBJ2-1; D may be TRBD1 (5 bases). CDR3 length equals 15 residues. Trimming left V 3 bases short and J 2 bases short, with 11 bases between. Germline CDR1 and CDR2: MNHNS and SASEGT. The CDR3, as DNA: TGTGCCAGCAGTGATCTACAGGTAGCCTACAATGAGCAGTTCTTC. This translates into CASSDLQVAYNEQFF.

The V gene is TRBV7-9, the J gene TRBJ2-5; 13 nucleotides line up with TRBD2. Losses at the gene ends were 3 bases for V and 3 bases for J; bases not matched to a gene: 4. This CDR3 region has 16 residues. Germline CDR1 is SEHNR and CDR2 is FQNEAQ (reference sequence). For the CDR3, the DNA is TGTGCCAGCAGCTTTTTTACTAGCGGGGGGGAAGAGACCCAGTACTTC. It translates to CASSFFTSGGEETQYF.

This chain connects TRBV27 to TRBJ1-1; D unclear. The V end lost 5 bases, the J end lost 0 bases, and 10 bases lay between the germline ends. Germline V gives CDR1 MNHEY, CDR2 SMNVEV (reference sequence). The CDR3 is 14 amino acids. The CDR3 sequence: CASSLTPVNTEAFF. In DNA, the CDR3 is TGTGCCAGCAGTCTAACTCCGGTGAACACTGAAGCTTTCTTT.

The genes are TRBV2 and TRBJ1-5, with 7 bases identical to TRBD1. The germline V gene has CDR1 SNHLY and CDR2 FYNNEI. The CDR3 extends over 14 amino acids. The V segment lost 3 bases and the J segment 6 bases; nucleotides outside the gene matches: 5. The CDR3, as DNA: TGTGCCAGCAGTGACGAAAAGGGGGCTCAGCCCCAGCATTTT. It specifies CASSDEKGAQPQHF.

The J gene is TRBJ2-7, the V gene TRBV29-1; tentatively, D is TRBD2 (6 bases). CDR3 size: 11 residues. V lost 7 bases to trimming and J lost 2 bases, with 9 bases between them. Per germline, CDR1 SQVTM and CDR2 ANQGSEA. The CDR3 nucleotides read TGCAGCGGCGGGGTACCCTACGAGCAGTACTTC. Protein sequence: CSGGVPYEQYF.